The present T cell receptor beta chain was sequenced within a study of molecular identifiers for immune sequencing clone quantification (dated by TCRdb to between 2017 and 2018). Background for the entire study: For a replicate experiment, RNA from 20,000 or 100,000 naive CD8 T cells was divided into five aliquots, and four of the five aliquots were sequenced. The study was a methods study using CD8 T cells to benchmark molecular-identifier clustering-based TCR repertoire sequencing (MIDCIRS) and TCR RNA copy counting.

Library generation was performed with PCR. Sequencer: NextSeq 500. Bulk TCR libraries were made following a previously described method, with the TCR primers given in Table S5. The Qiagen AllPrep DNA/RNA kit was used to purify total RNA. Before any analysis, reads coming from multiple sequencing runs of the same library were combined into one pool. The study's processing was this. Reads were retained only if the reads had an exact TCR constant sequence, and the retained reads were trimmed to 150 nt and grouped according to their 12-nt molecular barcodes. Within each barcode group, reads were sub-clustered at a 15% Levenshtein threshold, and quality-weighted consensus sequences were built per RNA molecule. Non-functional sequences were removed, as were lower-count sequences one edit away from another. On the basis of fitting two negative binomial distributions, barcode sub-clusters with fewer than 20% of the maximum read count were discarded. TCRdb passed the public sequencing reads through fastp at Q25 and MiXCR, retaining productive beta sequences. Rows are unified per CDR3 protein, each entry keeping the most common DNA and genes. These V and J calls originate from TCRdb's pipeline instead of the authors' own analysis. For this sample the table gives nearly 650,000 distinct CDR3 sequences, of which about 25% were detected only once. The top ten clonotypes cover 0.7% to 0.95% of the sample.

Per the germline V gene, MDHEN is the CDR1 and SYDVKM is the CDR2. The CDR3 runs 14 residues from the cysteine to the phenylalanine. Only the CDR3 DNA stays, 42 bases, in frame from base 1. Study-wide conclusions, independent of this receptor: Highly expanded clone sizes could be underestimated because identical TCR molecules may share a barcode. Even against a background of about a million naive CD8 T cells, spiked-in Jurkat TCR RNA amounting to a single cell's worth was reported to be detectable. The naive libraries included spiked-in Jurkat TCR RNA (approximately ten copies' worth), and this RNA is not part of the donor repertoire. When barcode sub-clustering was omitted, TCR diversity was inflated by chimeric consensus sequences, with chimeras reaching as high as 47%. Clones above 20 RNA copies held over 98% of molecules in CMV-specific effector cells but under 1% in naive cells. Modeling gave about 3 recovered TCR RNA copies per cell versus approximately 10 by digital PCR, implying roughly 29% capture efficiency.

On this clonotype: The target of this receptor is not known. Germline and junction disagree at one end, which may indicate a read error.

Libraries of naive CD8 T cells were built from anywhere between about 17,000 and 1,000,000 sorted cells, with 10%, 30% or 50% of the purified RNA used. Naive CD8 T cells, defined as CD8+CD4-CCR7+CD45RA+, were FACS-sorted into RLT Plus buffer on a BD FACSAria II. To test detection sensitivity, Jurkat RNA equal to under 13 TCR copies was added to samples of about 18,000-1,100,000 naive CD8 T cells. Enrichment of CD8 T cells was performed with RosetteSep CD8+ T Cell Enrichment Cocktail and Ficoll-Paque, after which ACK red cell lysis was carried out. The rearrangement joined TRBV28 to TRBJ1-5; TRBD1 is possibly the D segment (5 matching bases). The receptor was derived from a human donor in good health. Some libraries in this study had Jurkat cell RNA spiked in. Specimen: naive CD8+ T cells from blood, with Jurkat cell RNA spiked in. This sample's cell subset or site label indicates: FACS-sorted CD8+CD4-CCR7+CD45RA+ naive T cells. The CDR3 amino acid sequence is: CAGSLGQGRQPQHF. The DNA sequence is as follows: TGTGCCGGCAGTTTAGGGCAGGGCCGTCAGCCCCAGCATTTT.